Detailed here is one TCR beta chain. The data are from a study of molecular identifiers for immune sequencing clone quantification. TCRdb re-derived calls from the PCR reads in MiXCR, one entry per CDR3 protein. The sample records about 640,000 distinct CDR3 sequences, roughly 21% being singletons. Per germline, CDR1 SNHLY and CDR2 FYNNEI. The CDR3 loop spans 13 amino acids. V lost 3 bases to trimming and J lost 9 bases, with 12 bases between them. Sequenced input: naive CD8+ T cells from blood, with Jurkat cell RNA spiked in. The subset: FACS-sorted CD8+CD4-CCR7+CD45RA+ naive T cells. V usage is TRBV2 and J usage is TRBJ2-1, with D possibly being TRBD1 or TRBD2 (6 bases each). This TCR was sampled from a human donor in good health. Some libraries in this study had Jurkat cell RNA spiked in. The CDR3 reads CASSDRGGPEQFF. CDR3 nucleotides: TGTGCCAGCAGTGATCGAGGGGGGCCTGAGCAGTTCTTC.